This passage covers 25 T cell receptor beta chains from one sample sequenced in a study of radiotherapy plus CTLA-4 blockade in lung cancer. The protocol was immunoSEQ multiplex PCR, while the TCRdb copy is restricted to in-frame clones and leaves out a portion. The sample yields around 100,000 clones, 81% seen once. This specimen consisted of peripheral blood, obtained from a patient treated with radiotherapy plus ipilimumab. The receptors stem from a human donor with non-small cell lung cancer that progressed on radiotherapy plus ipilimumab. Some clones in this sample may be carry-over from other donors' samples.

This clone appeared a single time. The rearrangement joins TRBV11-3 to TRBJ2-5; no clear D gene. The CDR3 has 13 amino acids. V lost 5 bases and J lost 4, with 11 bases in between. The V gene's germline CDR1 is SGHNT and CDR2 YENEEA. CDR3 region: CASSRTPSETQYF. CDR3 in DNA: TGTGCCAGCAGCCGCACGCCTTCAGAGACCCAGTACTTC.

The rearrangement uses TRBV5-8 and TRBJ1-5; D unresolved. V lost 1 base to trimming and J lost 6 bases, with 8 bases between them. This CDR3 is 13 amino acids long. The germline CDR1 and CDR2 sequences are SGHTS and YDEGEE. The CDR3 DNA is TGTGCCAGCAGCTTGATTGCGGGTCAGCCCCAGCATTTT. This translates into CASSLIAGQPQHF.

The chain carries TRBV7-2 and TRBJ2-7; no definite D call. With 0 bases removed from V and 2 bases from J, the gap between germline ends came to 8 bases. There are 14 residues in the CDR3. Germline V CDR1 and CDR2: SGHTA, FQGNSA. The CDR3 DNA reads as TGTGCCAGCAGCTTAGCGGGCAGACCCTACGAGCAGTACTTC. This codes for CASSLAGRPYEQYF. The entire variable domain, with the rest obtained from reference TRBV7-2 and TRBJ2-7, is as follows: GAGVSQSPSNKVTEKGKDVELRCDPISGHTALYWYRQSLGQGLEFLIYFQGNSAPDKSGLPSDRFSAERTGGSVSTLTIQRTQQEDSAVYLCASSLAGRPYEQYFGPGTRLTVT.

The chain links TRBV9 to TRBJ2-5, with D tentatively TRBD1 (5 bases). The DNA end is a closer match to TRBJ2-7, so the J assignment may be wrong. Per the germline V gene, CDR1 is SGDLS and CDR2 is YYNGEE. The CDR3 extends over 15 amino acids. This chain's CDR3 is CASSVGVLQDYEQYF. CDR3 bases: TGTGCCAGCAGCGTAGGTGTACTACAGGACTACGAGCAGTACTTC.

The gene calls are TRBV19 and TRBJ1-1; D perhaps matches TRBD1 (6 bases). CDR1 and CDR2 from the germline V gene are LNHDA and SQIVND (reference sequence). CDR3 size: 12 residues. With 5 bases removed from V and 6 bases from J, the gap between germline ends came to 10 bases. CDR3 sequence: CASSAWTAEAFF. The CDR3 nucleotides read TGTGCCAGTAGTGCGTGGACAGCTGAAGCTTTCTTT.

The V call is TRBV25-1, the J call TRBJ2-7, with a weak D call TRBD1 (6 bases). V was cut by 1 base and J by 6 bases, with 13 bases left in between. Germline V gives CDR1 MGHDK, CDR2 SYGVNS. The CDR3 runs 14 residues. The CDR3 nucleotides are TGTGCCAGCAGTGAATGGGCAGGGGTGGGCGAGCAGTACTTC. Translating gives CASSEWAGVGEQYF.

This clone was detected a few times. V gene TRBV30 combines with J gene TRBJ2-5; 7 nucleotides line up with TRBD2. J lost 5 bases, V lost 0 bases, and 3 bases had no gene match. The CDR3 has 13 amino acids. Germline V gene lookup returns CDR1 GTSNPN and CDR2 SVGIG (reference sequence). The CDR3 here is CAWSVGGTETQYF. In nucleotides, the CDR3 is TGTGCCTGGAGTGTGGGAGGGACCGAGACCCAGTACTTC.

V is TRBV5-1 and J is TRBJ2-3; D is ambiguous. Germline V gives CDR1 SGHRS, CDR2 YFSETQ. With 2 bases removed from V and 0 bases from J, the gap between germline ends came to 10 bases. The CDR3 is 15 amino acids. CDR3 sequence reads: CASSFRAPSTDTQYF. The CDR3 DNA reads TGCGCCAGCAGCTTCCGGGCCCCTAGCACAGATACGCAGTATTTT.

V is TRBV6-1 and J is TRBJ2-5; D may be TRBD2 (6 bases). From germline, CDR1 is MNHNS and CDR2 SASEGT. Trimming left V 2 bases short and J 1 base short, with 20 bases between. CDR3 length: 18 amino acids. The CDR3 is CASSEFGGPMVFQETQYF. CDR3 DNA: TGTGCCAGCAGTGAATTTGGAGGGCCAATGGTTTTCCAAGAGACCCAGTACTTC.

The chain combines TRBV7-9 with TRBJ1-2; 7 positions agree with TRBD1. J was trimmed by 2 bases and V by 6 bases; bases with no gene match: 9. This CDR3 has 15 amino acids. Germline V lookup: CDR1 SEHNR, CDR2 FQNEAQ (reference sequence). The CDR3 loop is CASRDRMGANYGYTF. The CDR3 region has the DNA TGTGCCAGCAGGGACAGGATGGGCGCCAACTATGGCTACACCTTC.

The chain is built from TRBV18 and TRBJ2-7; D remains ambiguous. Germline-derived CDR1 and CDR2 are KGHSH and LQKENI. CDR3 length: 14 residues. Trimming cost V 0 bases and J 1 base, with 7 bases left between them. CDR3 sequence reads: CASSPPANSYEQYF. CDR3 coding DNA: TGTGCCAGCTCACCACCAGCTAATTCCTACGAGCAGTACTTC.

V and J are TRBV6-6 and TRBJ2-7; 11 bases map to TRBD2. The V segment lost 6 bases and the J segment 3 bases; nucleotides outside the gene matches: 7. Germline CDR1 reads MNHNY; CDR2 reads SVGAGI (reference sequence). This CDR3 is 15 amino acids long. Here the CDR3 reads CASRELAGDIYEQYF. As DNA, the CDR3 is TGTGCCAGCAGGGAACTAGCGGGGGACATCTACGAGCAGTACTTC.

This clone was found once. The chain links TRBV7-3 to TRBJ2-1; 8 bases line up with TRBD2. Per germline, CDR1 SGHTA and CDR2 FQGTGA. CDR3 length equals 15 residues. V shed 1 base and J 3 bases; nucleotides not matched to a gene: 2. The CDR3 region is CASSLNRGGYNEQFF. The CDR3 DNA reads as TGTGCCAGCAGCTTAAACCGGGGGGGCTACAATGAGCAGTTCTTC.

The chain carries TRBV5-1 and TRBJ1-4; 7 bases agree with TRBD1. Germline-derived CDR1 and CDR2 are SGHRS and YFSETQ. V lost 4 bases to trimming and J lost 5 bases; unmatched junction nucleotides: 5. The CDR3 covers 14 residues. CDR3 nucleotides: TGCGCCAGCAGCCTGGGACAGACGAATGAAAAACTGTTTTTT. Protein: CASSLGQTNEKLFF. The whole variable domain, filled in from reference TRBV5-1 and TRBJ1-4, reads KAGVTQTPRYLIKTRGQQVTLSCSPISGHRSVSWYQQTPGQGLQFLFEYFSETQRNKGNFPGRFSGRQFSNSRSEMNVSTLELGDSALYLCASSLGQTNEKLFFGSGTQLSVL.

The V gene is TRBV6-4, the J gene TRBJ1-1, with TRBD1 matching 7 bases. V gave up 6 bases and J gave up 5 bases; unmatched junction bases: 9. CDR1 is MRHNA, CDR2 SNTAGT, per germline. The CDR3 sequence is 14 residues long. This chain's CDR3 is CASSRDRVSTEAFF. CDR3 DNA sequence: TGTGCCAGCAGCAGGGACAGAGTTTCGACTGAAGCTTTCTTT.

This clone was found a few times. The genes are TRBV6-6 and TRBJ2-5; 9 bases are a match to TRBD2. This CDR3 has 16 amino acids. V was pared by 3 bases and J by 5 bases, with 10 bases of the junction left unmatched. In germline, CDR1 is MNHNY, CDR2 SVGAGI (reference sequence). In nucleotides, the CDR3 is TGTGCCAGCAGTTATGGGGCGGGGGGGCTGCCGGAGACCCAGTACTTC. It specifies CASSYGAGGLPETQYF.

The chain joins TRBV5-1 to TRBJ2-1; 9 nucleotides line up with TRBD1. CDR3 length: 17 amino acids. CDR1 and CDR2 from the germline V gene are SGHRS and YFSETQ. Trimming at V came to 4 bases and at J to 6 bases, leaving 14 bases not matched to a gene. CDR3 in amino acids: CASSQGQGGGGANEQFF. The CDR3 bases are TGCGCCAGCAGCCAGGGACAGGGTGGCGGTGGGGCCAATGAGCAGTTCTTC.

This CDR3 is CASSQERGAETDTQYF. CDR3 coding DNA: TGTGCCAGCAGCCAAGAGCGGGGGGCGGAGACAGATACGCAGTATTTT. The chain recombines TRBV4-2 with TRBJ2-3; TRBD2 matches 8 bases. This CDR3 region has 16 residues. V dropped 0 bases and J dropped 3; count of bases not matched to a gene: 5. Looked up from germline, CDR1 is LGHNA and CDR2 is YNFKEQ.

The rearrangement links TRBV5-5 to TRBJ2-7, with 9 bases identical to TRBD1. The V gene's germline CDR1 is SGHKS and CDR2 YYEKEE (reference sequence). CDR3 length: 15 residues. Trimming removed 4 bases from V and 2 bases from J; junction bases left unmatched: 7. CDR3 loop: CASSMGTGRTYEQYF. The CDR3 DNA reads as TGTGCCAGCAGCATGGGGACAGGGAGAACCTACGAGCAGTACTTC.

The chain joins TRBV4-2 to TRBJ2-1; D remains unclear. The ends were cut back, 0 bases at V and 9 bases at J, with 6 bases in the middle. Germline V gene sequence: CDR1 LGHNA, CDR2 YNFKEQ. The CDR3 totals 12 residues. CDR3 nucleotide sequence: TGTGCCAGCAGCCAAGATGATCGTGAGCAGTTCTTC. It encodes CASSQDDREQFF.

The chain links TRBV19 to TRBJ2-1, with 13 bases that match TRBD2. The CDR3 length is 15 residues. V shed 6 bases and J 7 bases; nucleotides not matched to a gene: 6. Germline values: CDR1 LNHDA, CDR2 SQIVND (reference sequence). CDR3: CASRRTSGGENEQFF. CDR3 coding DNA: TGTGCCAGTAGACGGACTAGCGGGGGAGAGAATGAGCAGTTCTTC. Looking up the rest from reference TRBV19 and TRBJ2-1 gives the full variable domain: DGGITQSPKYLFRKEGQNVTLSCEQNLNHDAMYWYRQDPGQGLRLIYYSQIVNDFQKGDIAEGYSVSREKKESFPLTVTSAQKNPTAFYLCASRRTSGGENEQFFGPGTRLTVL.

Here the CDR3 reads CASSQDPYRDRYYNEQFF. DNA for the CDR3: TGCGCCAGCAGCCAAGATCCATACCGGGACAGGTACTACAATGAGCAGTTCTTC. The chain links TRBV4-1 to TRBJ2-1; the match to TRBD1 covers 8 bases. The ends lost 0 bases at V and 3 bases at J; junction bases unmatched: 10. The CDR3 consists of 18 residues. Per germline, CDR1 MGHRA and CDR2 YSYEKL.

J is TRBJ1-2 and V is TRBV7-2, with unresolved D. The CDR3 contains 15 residues. Trimming pared 3 bases from V and 4 bases from J, leaving 15 bases between. Germline assignment: CDR1 SGHTA and CDR2 FQGNSA. The DNA of the CDR3 is TGTGCCAGCAGCTTTCCCGGGGTACCCCCCTATGGCTACACCTTC. Its protein product is CASSFPGVPPYGYTF.

The V call is TRBV7-9, the J call TRBJ1-2; the D gene is possibly TRBD1 (6 bases). The CDR3 has 16 residues. V dropped 0 bases and J dropped 3 bases, with 14 bases sitting between them. The germline V gene encodes CDR1 SEHNR and CDR2 FQNEAQ (reference sequence). CDR3 sequence reads: CASSLAYSGEDYGYTF. The DNA for the CDR3 is TGTGCCAGCAGCTTAGCCTACTCAGGGGAGGACTATGGCTACACCTTC.

The chain carries TRBV18 and TRBJ2-7; 9 bases fit TRBD1. After removal of 2 bases from V and 2 bases from J, the junction contained 4 bases not matched to a gene. The CDR3 has 15 amino acids. CDR1 KGHSH and CDR2 LQKENI come from the germline V gene. The CDR3, as DNA: TGTGCCAGCTCACCAGGGACAGGGTTCGCCTACGAGCAGTACTTC. Protein sequence: CASSPGTGFAYEQYF.